A selection of T cell receptor beta chains follows, all from one sample in a study of T cell responses to AZD1222 COVID-19 vaccine. Assay: immunoSEQ multiplex PCR; the TCRdb copy retains only in-frame clones and omits some. The data show some 120,000 clones, with about 91% seen just once and about 1.4% held by the top ten. Sequences were derived from peripheral blood, sampled 28 days after the second AZD1222 dose. The receptors were gathered from an adult who received the AZD1222 COVID-19 vaccine. The CDR3 runs from the conserved cysteine through the conserved F or W. The order of the fields is D gene, J gene, V gene, clone size, CDR3 protein, CDR3 DNA. A D gene is named only where the DNA matches it firmly. Not every row has a clone size; where given, it reads once, few, many or a size class.

TRBD1 | TRBJ1-2 | TRBV2 | NA | CASRDTGGADYGYTF | TGTGCCAGCAGAGATACAGGGGGCGCGGACTATGGCTACACCTTC
NA | TRBJ2-6 | TRBV4-1 | NA | CASSQQGTSGANVLTF | TGCGCCAGCAGCCAACAGGGAACCTCTGGGGCCAACGTCCTGACTTTC
NA | TRBJ1-1 | TRBV5-4 | NA | CASSLDAGTVKGNTEAFF | TGTGCCAGCAGCTTGGATGCCGGGACGGTGAAGGGGAACACTGAAGCTTTCTTT
NA | TRBJ2-7 | TRBV30 | NA | CAWSVNGVSYEQYF | TGTGCCTGGAGTGTTAACGGGGTCTCCTACGAGCAGTACTTC
TRBD1 | TRBJ1-1 | TRBV11-2 | NA | CASSSRGTENTEAFF | TGTGCCAGCAGCTCCAGGGGGACGGAGAACACTGAAGCTTTCTTT
TRBD1 | TRBJ2-7 | TRBV4-1 | NA | CASSLKGGTGTVEQYF | TGCGCCAGCAGCCTGAAAGGAGGGACAGGGACGGTCGAGCAGTACTTC
NA | TRBJ2-7 | TRBV25-1 | once | CASSHPIGPNEQYF | TGTGCCAGCAGCCATCCGATAGGGCCCAACGAGCAGTACTTC
TRBD1 | TRBJ1-3 | TRBV11-2 | NA | CASSGQGSGNTIYF | TGTGCCAGCAGCGGACAGGGATCTGGAAACACCATATATTTT
TRBD2 | TRBJ2-1 | TRBV9 | once | CASSPRTSGSNEQFF | TGTGCCAGCAGCCCGAGGACTAGCGGGAGTAATGAGCAGTTCTTC
NA | TRBJ1-1 | TRBV19 | NA | CASSIMGTQGTEAFF | TGTGCCAGTAGTATAATGGGGACTCAGGGGACTGAAGCTTTCTTT
NA | TRBJ1-1 | TRBV27 | NA | CASSSTRGPGGMNTEAFF | TGTGCCAGCAGTTCGACCCGAGGGCCGGGGGGAATGAACACTGAAGCTTTCTTT
NA | TRBJ2-1 | TRBV21-1 | NA | CASSNGLSYNEQFF | TGTGCCAGCAGCAACGGACTATCCTACAATGAGCAGTTCTTC
NA | TRBJ1-1 | TRBV5-4 | once | CASSSEAGRDTEAFF | TGTGCCAGCAGCTCCGAGGCGGGCAGGGACACTGAAGCTTTCTTT